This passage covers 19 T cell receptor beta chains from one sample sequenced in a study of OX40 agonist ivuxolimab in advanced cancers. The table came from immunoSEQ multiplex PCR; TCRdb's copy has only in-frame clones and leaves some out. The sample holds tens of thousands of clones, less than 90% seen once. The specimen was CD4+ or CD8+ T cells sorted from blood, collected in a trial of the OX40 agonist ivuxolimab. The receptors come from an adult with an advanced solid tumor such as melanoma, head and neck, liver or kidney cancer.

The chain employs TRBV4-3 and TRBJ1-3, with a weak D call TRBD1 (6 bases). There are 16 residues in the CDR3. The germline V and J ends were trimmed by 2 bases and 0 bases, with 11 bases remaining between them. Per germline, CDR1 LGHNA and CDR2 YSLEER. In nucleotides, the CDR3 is TGCGCCAGCAGCCAATCAACAGGGAGCTCTGGAAACACCATATATTTT. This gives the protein CASSQSTGSSGNTIYF.

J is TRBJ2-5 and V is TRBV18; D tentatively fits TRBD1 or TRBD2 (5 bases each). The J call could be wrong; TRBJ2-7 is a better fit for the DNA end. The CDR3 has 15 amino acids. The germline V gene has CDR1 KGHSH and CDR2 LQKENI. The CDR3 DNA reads TGTGCCAGCTCACCACCGGGGACCGGCACCTACGAGCAGTACTTC. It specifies CASSPPGTGTYEQYF.

The CDR3 reads CASSFVTGAGRDTQYF. DNA of the CDR3: TGTGCCAGCAGCTTCGTTACAGGGGCGGGTAGAGATACGCAGTATTTT. J is TRBJ2-3 and V is TRBV7-3; 7 bases map to TRBD1. The germline V gene has CDR1 SGHTA and CDR2 FQGTGA. J gave up 5 bases and V 3 bases, and 11 bases lay outside the gene matches. This CDR3 contains 16 residues. The complete variable domain, with remaining parts taken from reference TRBV7-3 and TRBJ2-3, reads GAGVSQTPSNKVTEKGKYVELRCDPISGHTALYWYRQSLGQGPEFLIYFQGTGAADDSGLPNDRFFAVRPEGSVSTLKIQRTERGDSAVYLCASSFVTGAGRDTQYFGPGTRLTVL.

DNA for the CDR3: TGCGCCACCCGGGGGGGCAGCGGAAATGAAAAACTGTTTTTT. Protein sequence: CATRGGSGNEKLFF. This chain joins TRBV10-2 and TRBJ1-4; a possible D gene is TRBD1 (6 bases). This CDR3 contains 14 residues. Germline assignment: CDR1 WSHSY and CDR2 SAAADI. The V gene lost 10 bases and the J gene lost 5 bases, with 17 bases spanning the gap.

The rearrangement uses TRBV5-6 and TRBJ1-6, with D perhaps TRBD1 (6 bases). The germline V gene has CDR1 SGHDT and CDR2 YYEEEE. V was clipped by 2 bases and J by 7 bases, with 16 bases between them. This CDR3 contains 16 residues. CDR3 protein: CASSLNRVLSNSPLHF. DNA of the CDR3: TGTGCCAGCAGCTTAAACAGGGTACTTTCCAATTCACCCCTCCACTTT.

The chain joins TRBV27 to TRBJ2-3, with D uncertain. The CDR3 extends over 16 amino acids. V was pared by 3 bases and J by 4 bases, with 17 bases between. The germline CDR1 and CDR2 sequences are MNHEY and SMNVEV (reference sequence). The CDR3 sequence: CASSLIGRREADTQYF. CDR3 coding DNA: TGTGCCAGCAGTTTGATAGGGCGGCGCGAAGCAGATACGCAGTATTTT.

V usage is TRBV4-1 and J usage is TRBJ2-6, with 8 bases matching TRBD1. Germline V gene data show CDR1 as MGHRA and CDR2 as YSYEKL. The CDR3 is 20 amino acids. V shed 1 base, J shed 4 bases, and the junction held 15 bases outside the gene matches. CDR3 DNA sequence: TGCGCCAGCAGCCAAGCTTTAGACAGGGGAATTTCGAGCGGGGCCAACGTCCTGACTTTC. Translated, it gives CASSQALDRGISSGANVLTF.

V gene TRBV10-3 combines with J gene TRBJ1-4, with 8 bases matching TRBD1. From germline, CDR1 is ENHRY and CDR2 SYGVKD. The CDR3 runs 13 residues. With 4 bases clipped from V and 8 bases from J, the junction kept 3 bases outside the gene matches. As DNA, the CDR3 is TGTGCCATCAGTGTAACAGGGGGAGAAAAACTGTTTTTT. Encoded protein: CAISVTGGEKLFF.

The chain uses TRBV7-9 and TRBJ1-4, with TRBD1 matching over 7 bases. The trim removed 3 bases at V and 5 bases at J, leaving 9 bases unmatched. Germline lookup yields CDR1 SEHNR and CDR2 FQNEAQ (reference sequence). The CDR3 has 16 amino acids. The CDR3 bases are TGTGCCAGCAGCTTCCTACCGGGACAGCAGAATGAAAAACTGTTTTTT. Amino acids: CASSFLPGQQNEKLFF.

CDR3 in DNA: TGTGCCAGCAGCTTCACCCGGACGGGGCAGGGGAGTAACGATGAGCAGTTCTTC. Its protein is CASSFTRTGQGSNDEQFF. The chain uses TRBV7-9 and TRBJ2-1; tentative D call: TRBD1 (6 bases). The CDR3 spans 18 residues. Germline loops: CDR1 SEHNR, CDR2 FQNEAQ (reference sequence). V lost 3 bases and J 8 bases, leaving 26 bases between the germline ends.

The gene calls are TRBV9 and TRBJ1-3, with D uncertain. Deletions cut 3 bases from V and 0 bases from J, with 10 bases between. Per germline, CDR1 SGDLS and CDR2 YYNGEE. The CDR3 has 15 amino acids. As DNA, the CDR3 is TGTGCCAGCAGCGCCGTAGCCAGCTCTGGAAACACCATATATTTT. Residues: CASSAVASSGNTIYF.

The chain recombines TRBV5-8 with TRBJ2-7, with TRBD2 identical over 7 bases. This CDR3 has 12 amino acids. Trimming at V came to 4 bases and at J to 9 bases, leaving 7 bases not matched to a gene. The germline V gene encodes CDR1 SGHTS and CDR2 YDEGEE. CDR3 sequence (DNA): TGTGCCAGCAGCCAACGGGGGGAGAGGCAGTACGTC. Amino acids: CASSQRGERQYV.

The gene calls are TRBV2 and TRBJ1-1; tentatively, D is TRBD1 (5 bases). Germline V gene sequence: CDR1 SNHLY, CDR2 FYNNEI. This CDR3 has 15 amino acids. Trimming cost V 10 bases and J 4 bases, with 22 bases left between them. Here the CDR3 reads CATMKGSVGATEAFF. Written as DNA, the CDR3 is TGTGCCACGATGAAGGGGAGCGTGGGTGCCACTGAAGCTTTCTTT. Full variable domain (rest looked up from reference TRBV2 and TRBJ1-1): EPEVTQTPSHQVTQMGQEVILRCVPISNHLYFYWYRQILGQKVEFLVSFYNNEISEKSEIFDDQFSVERPDGSNFTLKIRSTKLEDSAMYFCATMKGSVGATEAFFGQGTRLTVV.

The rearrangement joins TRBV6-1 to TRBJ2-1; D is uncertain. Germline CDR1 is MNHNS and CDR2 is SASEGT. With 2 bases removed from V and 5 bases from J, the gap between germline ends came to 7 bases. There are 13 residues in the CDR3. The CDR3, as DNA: TGTGCCAGCAGTGAACTTGGGAACAATGAGCAGTTCTTC. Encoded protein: CASSELGNNEQFF.

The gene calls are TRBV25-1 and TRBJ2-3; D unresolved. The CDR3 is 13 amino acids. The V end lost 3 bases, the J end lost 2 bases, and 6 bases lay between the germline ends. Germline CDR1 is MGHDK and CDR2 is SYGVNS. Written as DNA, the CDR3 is TGTGCCAGCAGTGACGACAACACAGATACGCAGTATTTT. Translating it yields CASSDDNTDTQYF.

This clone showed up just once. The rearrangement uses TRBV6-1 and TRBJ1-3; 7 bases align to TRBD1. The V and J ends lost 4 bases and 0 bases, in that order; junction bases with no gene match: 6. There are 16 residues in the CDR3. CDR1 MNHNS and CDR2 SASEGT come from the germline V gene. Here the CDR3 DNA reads TGTGCCAGCAGTGCCCGGACAGGCACCTCTGGAAACACCATATATTTT. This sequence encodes CASSARTGTSGNTIYF.

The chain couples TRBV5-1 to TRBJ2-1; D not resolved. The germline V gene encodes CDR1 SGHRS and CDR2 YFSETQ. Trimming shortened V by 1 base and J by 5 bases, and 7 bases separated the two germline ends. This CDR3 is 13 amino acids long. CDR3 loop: CASSLSENNEQFF. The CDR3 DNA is TGCGCCAGCAGCTTGTCTGAAAACAATGAGCAGTTCTTC.

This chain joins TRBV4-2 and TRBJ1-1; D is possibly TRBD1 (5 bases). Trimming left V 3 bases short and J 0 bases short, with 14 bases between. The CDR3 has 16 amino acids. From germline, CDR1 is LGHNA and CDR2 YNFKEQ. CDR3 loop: CASSQGRGLMNTEAFF. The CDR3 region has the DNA TGTGCCAGCAGCCAGGGTCGGGGCCTCATGAACACTGAAGCTTTCTTT.

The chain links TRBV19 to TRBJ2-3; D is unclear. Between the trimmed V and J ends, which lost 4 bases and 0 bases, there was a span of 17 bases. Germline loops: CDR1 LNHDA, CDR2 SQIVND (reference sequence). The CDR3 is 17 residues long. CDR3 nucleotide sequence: TGTGCCAGTAGTAGGCAAGCATGGGGTACTAGCACAGATACGCAGTATTTT. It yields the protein CASSRQAWGTSTDTQYF.